One and the same sample provided the 30 T cell receptor beta chains below, sequenced in a study of CD8 T cells in Susac syndrome (dated by TCRdb to the late 2010s). Library prep was done by the immunoSEQ multiplex PCR assay. RNA was extracted with the RNeasy kit and roughly 0.45 to 1 ug was reverse transcribed using random hexamers. TCRdb ran its own pipeline on the public reads, namely fastp trimming at Q25 and MiXCR clone calling, and kept in-frame beta chains. CDR3 protein duplicates are merged, each entry listing the most common genes and DNA. The sample contains under 150,000 distinct CDR3 sequences, more than 75% of them found a single time. The ten largest clones add up to around 0.24% of the sample. Material for sequencing was CD8+ T cells from PBMCs. The receptors were gathered from a human donor with multiple sclerosis.

The rearrangement uses TRBV12-3 or TRBV12-4 and TRBJ2-7; D is ambiguous. V lost 2 bases and J lost 7, with 9 bases in between. This CDR3 is 12 amino acids long. The CDR3 bases are TGTGCCAGCAGTTTACCGCCTGGGGAGCAGTACTTC. It translates to CASSLPPGEQYF.

This chain links TRBV7-2 with TRBJ2-7, with TRBD2 matching 7 bases. V lost 4 bases and J lost 4; bases outside the gene matches: 1. The CDR3 covers 12 residues. Per the germline V gene, CDR1 is SGHTA and CDR2 is FQGNSA. CDR3 coding DNA: TGTGCCAGCAGCTGGACTAGTTACGAGCAGTACTTC. It codes for CASSWTSYEQYF.

This chain uses TRBV27 with TRBJ1-1, with D perhaps matching TRBD1 (6 bases). Per germline, CDR1 MNHEY and CDR2 SMNVEV (reference sequence). Trimming took 6 bases from V and 0 from J, leaving 11 bases between them. This CDR3 region has 14 residues. The CDR3 loop reads CASRVGGLNTEAFF. DNA for the CDR3: TGTGCCAGCAGGGTGGGGGGCCTGAACACTGAAGCTTTCTTT.

This clonotype was observed a handful of times. The V gene is TRBV12-3 or TRBV12-4, the J gene TRBJ2-7; 9 nucleotides line up with TRBD2. V dropped 4 bases and J dropped 6; count of bases not matched to a gene: 4. The CDR3 sequence is 13 residues long. The CDR3 protein is CASSYSGSGEQYF. In nucleotides, the CDR3 is TGTGCCAGCAGTTATAGCGGGAGCGGCGAGCAGTACTTC.

This chain connects TRBV4-1 to TRBJ2-7; maybe TRBD1 (5 bases). Trimming shortened V by 4 bases and J by 3 bases, and 10 bases separated the two germline ends. In germline, CDR1 is MGHRA, CDR2 YSYEKL. This CDR3 is 13 amino acids long. The chain's CDR3 is CASSLDMGYEQYF. CDR3 nucleotides: TGCGCCAGCAGCCTGGACATGGGCTACGAGCAGTACTTC.

The rearrangement uses TRBV7-8 and TRBJ2-2, with TRBD1 as a possible D gene (5 bases). V dropped 3 bases and J dropped 8 bases, with 7 bases sitting between them. This CDR3 is 12 amino acids long. Germline CDR1 and CDR2: SGHVS and FQNEAQ. The CDR3 region has the DNA TGTGCCAGCAGCTTTGCAGGGGGGGAGCTGTTTTTT. Its protein is CASSFAGGELFF.

The chain has TRBV11-2 and TRBJ2-7; D not resolved. The CDR3 is 13 residues long. Germline CDR1 and CDR2: SGHAT and FQNNGV. The V and J ends lost 3 bases and 5 bases respectively, with 11 bases between them. The CDR3 sequence is CASSFSPQHEQYF. The CDR3 nucleotides read TGTGCCAGCAGCTTTTCCCCCCAGCACGAGCAGTACTTC.

This chain joins TRBV5-6 and TRBJ2-7; TRBD1 matches 10 bases. Germline V gene data show CDR1 as SGHDT and CDR2 as YYEEEE. J gave up 5 bases and V 4 bases, and 6 bases lay outside the gene matches. The CDR3 sequence is 14 residues long. The CDR3 loop is CASSQQTGGNEQYF. DNA of the CDR3: TGTGCCAGCAGCCAGCAGACAGGGGGCAACGAGCAGTACTTC.

The chain carries TRBV29-1 and TRBJ2-1; perhaps TRBD2 as D (5 bases). CDR1 and CDR2 from the germline V gene are SQVTM and ANQGSEA. Deletions cut 3 bases from V and 5 bases from J, with 14 bases between. The CDR3 spans 14 residues. Here the CDR3 DNA reads TGCAGCGTTGATTCGCCTAGGGAGAACAATGAGCAGTTCTTC. This sequence encodes CSVDSPRENNEQFF.

The CDR3 bases are TGTGCCAGCAGCGACCCAGGGGGCGCGATAAATGGCTACACCTTC. Its protein product is CASSDPGGAINGYTF. The V gene is TRBV9, the J gene TRBJ1-2; 8 bases agree with TRBD1. V gave up 3 bases and J gave up 6 bases; unmatched junction bases: 10. CDR3 size: 15 residues. Germline values: CDR1 SGDLS, CDR2 YYNGEE.

This chain joins TRBV5-1 and TRBJ2-3, with 8 bases identical to TRBD2. The CDR3 contains 15 residues. V lost 3 bases, J lost 5 bases, and 8 bases stayed unmatched. CDR1 and CDR2 (germline): SGHRS, YFSETQ. CDR3 protein: CASSSLELAGDTQYF. The CDR3 DNA reads as TGCGCCAGCAGCTCCCTCGAGCTAGCGGGAGATACGCAGTATTTT.

V usage is TRBV11-3 and J usage is TRBJ1-5; D uncertain. The length of the CDR3 is 15 residues. Germline CDR1 reads SGHNT; CDR2 reads YENEEA. V lost 0 bases, J lost 5 bases, and 11 bases lay in between. The CDR3, as DNA: TGTGCCAGCAGCTTAGAGGAGGCAGGAGATCAGCCCCAGCATTTT. Protein: CASSLEEAGDQPQHF. Full variable domain (outside the CDR3, taken from reference TRBV11-3 and TRBJ1-5): EAGVVQSPRYKIIEKKQPVAFWCNPISGHNTLYWYLQNLGQGPELLIRYENEEAVDDSQLPKDRFSAERLKGVDSTLKIQPAELGDSAVYLCASSLEEAGDQPQHFGDGTRLSIL.

This clonotype turned up a few times. The chain couples TRBV27 to TRBJ2-7, with D hard to call. V lost 2 bases, J lost 3 bases, and 8 bases lay in between. This CDR3 is 13 amino acids long. The V gene's germline CDR1 is MNHEY and CDR2 SMNVEV (reference sequence). The CDR3 reads CASSLEESYEQYF. Here the CDR3 DNA reads TGTGCCAGCAGTTTAGAGGAGAGCTACGAGCAGTACTTC.

There are a few counts of this clonotype. The CDR3, as DNA: TGTGCCAGCAGCCCGGCTGTTCCGAACTACGAGCAGTACTTC. It codes for CASSPAVPNYEQYF. The chain employs TRBV7-9 and TRBJ2-7; D is unclear. The CDR3 is made up of 14 amino acids. Germline loops: CDR1 SEHNR, CDR2 FQNEAQ (reference sequence). Between the trimmed V and J ends, which lost 5 bases and 3 bases, there was a span of 14 bases.

The chain is built from TRBV4-2 and TRBJ1-4; 10 nucleotides align to TRBD1. Germline V CDR1 and CDR2: LGHNA, YNFKEQ. Losses at the gene ends were 6 bases for V and 5 bases for J; bases not matched to a gene: 6. The CDR3 is made up of 15 amino acids. The CDR3 nucleotides read TGTGCCAGCAGTGGAGAGGGACAGGGGAATGAAAAACTGTTTTTT. It is translated as CASSGEGQGNEKLFF.

The count of this clonotype is one. The gene calls are TRBV24-1 and TRBJ2-1; a possible D gene is TRBD1 (6 bases). V was shortened by 3 bases and J by 7 bases, with 6 bases between the two germline ends. CDR3 length: 12 amino acids. Germline CDR1 reads KGHDR; CDR2 reads SFDVKD. Here the CDR3 DNA reads TGTGCCACCAGTGATCAGGGGAATGAGCAGTTCTTC. It translates to CATSDQGNEQFF.

The DNA of the CDR3 is TGTGCCTGGAGTGACCTAGGGGGGGCCAGGAACACTGAAGCTTTCTTT. This codes for CAWSDLGGARNTEAFF. The rearrangement joins TRBV30 to TRBJ1-1, with D perhaps TRBD1 (6 bases). With 1 base removed from V and 1 base from J, the gap between germline ends came to 16 bases. The CDR3 is made up of 16 amino acids. CDR1 GTSNPN and CDR2 SVGIG come from the germline V gene (reference sequence).

This clonotype was detected a few times. The chain employs TRBV7-8 and TRBJ2-7; TRBD1 matches 7 bases. J was trimmed by 5 bases and V by 5 bases; bases with no gene match: 3. This CDR3 spans 12 amino acids. The germline gives CDR1 SGHVS, CDR2 FQNEAQ. The CDR3 is CASSTDRDEQYF. The CDR3 coding sequence is TGTGCCAGCAGCACCGACAGGGACGAGCAGTACTTC.

This clonotype has a single count. The V call is TRBV6-5, the J call TRBJ2-2; 8 bases agree with TRBD1. The length of the CDR3 is 13 residues. The J segment lost 6 bases and the V segment lost 5 bases, leaving 2 bases of the junction unmatched. The germline CDR1 and CDR2 sequences are MNHEY and SVGAGI. CDR3 loop: CASSDRGPGELFF. Here the CDR3 DNA reads TGTGCCAGCAGTGACAGGGGTCCCGGGGAGCTGTTTTTT.

The chain joins TRBV29-1 to TRBJ1-1; TRBD1 matches 7 bases. The germline V gene encodes CDR1 SQVTM and CDR2 ANQGSEA. Trimming cost V 3 bases and J 1 base; bases outside gene matches: 5. The CDR3 is 14 residues long. The CDR3 loop is CSVEQGERNTEAFF. CDR3 DNA sequence: TGCAGCGTTGAGCAGGGGGAACGGAACACTGAAGCTTTCTTT.

The chain couples TRBV16 to TRBJ1-3; D is perhaps TRBD1 (6 bases). CDR1 and CDR2 from the germline V gene are KGHSY and FQNENV. The CDR3 runs to 15 residues. V lost 7 bases, J lost 4 bases, and 17 bases lay in between. The CDR3 DNA follows: TGTGCCAGCACCACGGGGCAGGGGCCCGGAAACACCATATATTTT. Its translation: CASTTGQGPGNTIYF.

The chain is built from TRBV28 and TRBJ2-1; 7 positions agree with TRBD2. This CDR3 region has 17 residues. The junction had 5 bases not matched to a gene; V was cut back by 0 bases and J by 0 bases. Germline-derived CDR1 and CDR2 are MDHEN and SYDVKM. The DNA of the CDR3 is TGTGCCAGCAGTTTATGGCGGGGGACCAGCTCCTACAATGAGCAGTTCTTC. Translating it yields CASSLWRGTSSYNEQFF.

The table lists this clonotype with a few counts. The chain employs TRBV12-3 or TRBV12-4 and TRBJ1-5; D remains unclear. The CDR3 loop spans 14 amino acids. The V end was cut by 6 bases, the J end by 3 bases, with 12 bases between. The CDR3 protein is CASSISTLNQPQHF. The DNA of the CDR3 is TGTGCCAGCAGCATTTCGACCCTCAATCAGCCCCAGCATTTT.

The rearrangement links TRBV4-3 to TRBJ2-5, with TRBD1 identical over 10 bases. CDR3 length: 17 amino acids. Germline assignment: CDR1 LGHNA and CDR2 YSLEER. V was clipped by 1 base and J by 3 bases; unmatched bases: 8. The CDR3 DNA is TGCGCCAGCAGCCAAGCCTTTGCGGGACAGGGGAAAGAGACCCAGTACTTC. It codes for CASSQAFAGQGKETQYF.

This chain joins TRBV6-5 and TRBJ2-7, with 13 bases aligning to TRBD2. J gave up 3 bases and V 2 bases, and 7 bases lay outside the gene matches. CDR3 length: 17 amino acids. Germline values: CDR1 MNHEY, CDR2 SVGAGI. DNA for the CDR3: TGTGCCAGCAGTTACCCTTCAGGGACTAGCGGGAACTACGAGCAGTACTTC. Translation gives CASSYPSGTSGNYEQYF.

This chain links TRBV6-1 with TRBJ2-3, with no clear D. With 6 bases removed from V and 5 bases from J, the gap between germline ends came to 9 bases. There are 12 residues in the CDR3. From germline, CDR1 is MNHNS and CDR2 SASEGT. CDR3: CASRTVEDTQYF. The CDR3 DNA reads as TGTGCCAGCAGAACAGTAGAAGATACGCAGTATTTT.

The chain combines TRBV12-3 or TRBV12-4 with TRBJ2-1; 7 bases line up with TRBD2. The CDR3 is 17 residues long. The junction had 8 bases not matched to a gene; V was cut back by 3 bases and J by 0 bases. The CDR3 reads CASSFTFGGSSYNEQFF. DNA for the CDR3: TGTGCCAGCAGTTTTACCTTCGGCGGGAGCTCCTACAATGAGCAGTTCTTC.

The chain uses TRBV4-3 and TRBJ1-5; D might be TRBD1 (5 bases). Germline V gives CDR1 LGHNA, CDR2 YSLEER. The V end lost 0 bases, the J end lost 5 bases, and 11 bases lay between the germline ends. CDR3 length: 15 amino acids. For the CDR3, the DNA is TGCGCCAGCAGCCAAGATCTCTGGGGGGATCAGCCCCAGCATTTT. Encoded protein: CASSQDLWGDQPQHF.

The gene calls are TRBV6-6 and TRBJ2-7; no clear D. The germline CDR1 and CDR2 sequences are MNHNY and SVGAGI (reference sequence). The CDR3 is 13 residues long. Trimming shortened V by 6 bases and J by 2 bases, and 11 bases separated the two germline ends. The CDR3 sequence is CASSPPAPYEQYF. CDR3 coding DNA: TGTGCCAGCAGCCCGCCTGCCCCCTACGAGCAGTACTTC.

J is TRBJ1-2 and V is TRBV30; D gene ambiguous. CDR1 is GTSNPN, CDR2 SVGIG, per germline (reference sequence). V was trimmed by 0 bases and J by 3 bases, leaving 14 bases between them. The CDR3 loop spans 15 amino acids. The CDR3 region has the DNA TGTGCCTGGAGTGTACCTAATTCATGGGACTATGGCTACACCTTC. Translation gives CAWSVPNSWDYGYTF. The whole variable domain, filled in from reference TRBV30 and TRBJ1-2, reads SQTIHQWPATLVQPVGSPLSLECTVEGTSNPNLYWYRQAAGRGLQLLFYSVGIGQISSEVPQNLSASRPQDRQFILSSKKLLLSDSGFYLCAWSVPNSWDYGYTFGSGTRLTVV.